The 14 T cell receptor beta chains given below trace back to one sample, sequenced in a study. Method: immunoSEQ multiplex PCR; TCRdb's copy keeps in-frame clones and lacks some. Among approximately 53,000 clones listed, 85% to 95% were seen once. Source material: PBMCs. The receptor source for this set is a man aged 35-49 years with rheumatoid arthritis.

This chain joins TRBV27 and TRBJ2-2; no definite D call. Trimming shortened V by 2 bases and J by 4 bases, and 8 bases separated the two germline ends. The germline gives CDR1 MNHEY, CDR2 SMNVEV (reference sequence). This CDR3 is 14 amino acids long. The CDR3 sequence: CASSLGGSTGELFF. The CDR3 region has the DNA TGTGCCAGCAGTTTAGGCGGCTCCACCGGGGAGCTGTTTTTT.

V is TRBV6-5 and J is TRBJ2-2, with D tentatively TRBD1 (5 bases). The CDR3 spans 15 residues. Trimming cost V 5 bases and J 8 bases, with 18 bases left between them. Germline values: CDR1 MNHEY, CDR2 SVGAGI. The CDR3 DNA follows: TGTGCCAGCAGTCGGGTGAGACAGAAATCTGGGGAGCTGTTTTTT. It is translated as CASSRVRQKSGELFF.

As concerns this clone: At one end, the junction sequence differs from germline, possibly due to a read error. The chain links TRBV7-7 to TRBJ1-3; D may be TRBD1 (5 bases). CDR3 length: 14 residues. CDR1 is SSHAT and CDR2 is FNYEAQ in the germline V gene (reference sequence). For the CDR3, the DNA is TGTGCTAGCAGCTCCGGGACCCCCGGAAACACCATATATTTT. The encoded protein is CASSSGTPGNTIYF.

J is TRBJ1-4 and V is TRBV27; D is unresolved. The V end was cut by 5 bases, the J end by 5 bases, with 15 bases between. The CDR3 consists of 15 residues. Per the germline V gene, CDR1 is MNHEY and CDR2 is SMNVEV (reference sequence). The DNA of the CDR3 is TGTGCCAGCAGTACCCCAGGATTAGGAAATGAAAAACTGTTTTTT. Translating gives CASSTPGLGNEKLFF.

This chain's CDR3 is CASSNTGGPDTQYF. The CDR3 region has the DNA TGTGCCAGCAGCAATACAGGAGGGCCAGATACGCAGTATTTT. This chain links TRBV5-5 with TRBJ2-3; perhaps TRBD2 as D (6 bases). The CDR3 has 14 residues. The ends were cut back, 4 bases at V and 4 bases at J, with 13 bases in the middle. Germline V gene sequence: CDR1 SGHKS, CDR2 YYEKEE (reference sequence).

This CDR3 reads CASSPGLADEQYF. CDR3 nucleotide sequence: TGTGCCAGTAGCCCGGGACTAGCGGACGAGCAGTACTTC. The rearrangement links TRBV19 to TRBJ2-7, with 11 bases matching TRBD2. Trimming removed 6 bases from V and 5 bases from J; junction bases left unmatched: 3. Per the germline V gene, CDR1 is LNHDA and CDR2 is SQIVND (reference sequence). The CDR3 is 13 residues long.

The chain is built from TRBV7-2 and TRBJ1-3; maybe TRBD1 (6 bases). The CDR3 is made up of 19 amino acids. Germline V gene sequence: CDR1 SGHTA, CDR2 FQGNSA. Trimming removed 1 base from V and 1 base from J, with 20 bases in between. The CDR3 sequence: CASSLDKGGGLLSGNTIYF. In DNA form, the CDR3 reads TGTGCCAGCAGCTTAGATAAAGGGGGTGGACTTTTATCTGGAAACACCATATATTTT.

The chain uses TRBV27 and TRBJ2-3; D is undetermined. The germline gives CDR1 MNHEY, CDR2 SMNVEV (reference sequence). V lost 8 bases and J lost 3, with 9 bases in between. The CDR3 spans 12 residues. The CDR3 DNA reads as TGTGCCAGCCGTATATCGACAGATACGCAGTATTTT. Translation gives CASRISTDTQYF.

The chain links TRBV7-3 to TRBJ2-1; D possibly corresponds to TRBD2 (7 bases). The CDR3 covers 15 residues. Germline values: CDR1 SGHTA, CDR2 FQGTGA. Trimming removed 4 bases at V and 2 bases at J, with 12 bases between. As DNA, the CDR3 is TGTGCCAGCAGCTGGACGGGGGGCACCTACAATGAGCAGTTCTTC. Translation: CASSWTGGTYNEQFF.

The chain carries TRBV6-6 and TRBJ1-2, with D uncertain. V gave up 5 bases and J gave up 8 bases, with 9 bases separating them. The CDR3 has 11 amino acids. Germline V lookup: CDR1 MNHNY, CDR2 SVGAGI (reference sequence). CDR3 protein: CASSPLEGYTF. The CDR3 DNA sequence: TGTGCCAGCAGTCCCTTAGAAGGCTACACCTTC.

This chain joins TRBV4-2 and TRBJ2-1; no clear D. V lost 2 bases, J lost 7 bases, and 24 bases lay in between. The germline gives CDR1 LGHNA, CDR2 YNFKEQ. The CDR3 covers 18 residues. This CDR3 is CASSQPQGHYQDVNEQFF. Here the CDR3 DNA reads TGTGCCAGCAGCCAACCCCAAGGCCACTACCAGGATGTAAATGAGCAGTTCTTC.

The CDR3 loop reads CASSTTAMNTEAFF. The CDR3 DNA reads TGTGCCAGCAGCACGACAGCCATGAACACTGAAGCTTTCTTT. J is TRBJ1-1 and V is TRBV7-2, with D possibly matching TRBD1 (5 bases). Germline V lookup: CDR1 SGHTA, CDR2 FQGNSA. Trimming left V 5 bases short and J 0 bases short, with 10 bases between. The CDR3 has 14 residues.

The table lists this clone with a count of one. The CDR3 nucleotides are TGTGCCAGCAGCTTAGCCCCGACGGGCGAGCAGTACTTC. Translation: CASSLAPTGEQYF. The V and J genes are TRBV7-2 and TRBJ2-7; no firm D call. V was clipped by 0 bases and J by 6 bases, with 9 bases between them. Germline CDR1 SGHTA, CDR2 FQGNSA. This CDR3 contains 13 residues.

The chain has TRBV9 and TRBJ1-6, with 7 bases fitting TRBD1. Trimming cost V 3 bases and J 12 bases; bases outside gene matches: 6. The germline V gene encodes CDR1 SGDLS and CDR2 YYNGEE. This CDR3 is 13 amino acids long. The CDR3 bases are TGTGCCAGCAGCGGGTTAGGGGGCTTACCCCTCCACTTT. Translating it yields CASSGLGGLPLHF.